The 10 T cell receptor beta chains in this list originate from one sample, sequenced in a study of molecular identifiers for immune sequencing clone quantification. TCRdb passed the PCR reads through MiXCR, listing each CDR3 protein once. The sample has 400,000 to 600,000 distinct CDR3 sequences, around 23% seen once. The specimen sequenced was naive CD8+ T cells from blood, with Jurkat cell RNA spiked in. This sample's subset: FACS-sorted CD8+CD4-CCR7+CD45RA+ naive T cells. The receptor source for this set is a human donor in good health. Some libraries in this study had Jurkat cell RNA spiked in.

This clonotype was counted many times. CDR3 nucleotide sequence: TGCGCCAGCAGCCAAGAGACCGGACGGAGGAATCAGCCCCAGCATTTT. It specifies CASSQETGRRNQPQHF. V is TRBV4-1 and J is TRBJ1-5; D not certain. V was cut by 0 bases and J by 4 bases, with 13 bases left in between. The CDR3 covers 16 residues. Germline V gives CDR1 MGHRA, CDR2 YSYEKL.

CDR3 DNA sequence: TGTGCCAGCAGCCAAACGTCCGGAAACACCATATATTTT. Its protein product is CASSQTSGNTIYF. The V gene is TRBV4-2, the J gene TRBJ1-3; D not certain. V was shortened by 2 bases and J by 4 bases, with 6 bases between the two germline ends. Looked up from germline, CDR1 is LGHNA and CDR2 is YNFKEQ. This CDR3 contains 13 residues.

This clonotype has only a few counts. The CDR3 DNA is TGTGCCAGCAGCGCCACTACTAGCGGGTCCAGCACAGATACGCAGTATTTT. Translation: CASSATTSGSSTDTQYF. This chain joins TRBV13 and TRBJ2-3, with 9 bases matching TRBD2. CDR3 length: 17 residues. Germline V gene sequence: CDR1 PRHDT, CDR2 FYEKMQ (reference sequence). Losses at the gene ends were 5 bases for V and 0 bases for J; bases not matched to a gene: 9. Full variable domain (outside the CDR3, taken from reference TRBV13 and TRBJ2-3): AAGVIQSPRHLIKEKRETATLKCYPIPRHDTVYWYQQGPGQDPQFLISFYEKMQSDKGSIPDRFSAQQFSDYHSELNMSSLELGDSALYFCASSATTSGSSTDTQYFGPGTRLTVL.

A note on this clonotype: A single base separates this from a much larger clone, so it may be a read error. The gene calls are TRBV29-1 and TRBJ2-2, with D perhaps matching TRBD1 (7 bases). In germline, CDR1 is SQVTM, CDR2 ANQGSEA. Trimming shortened V by 3 bases and J by 4 bases, and 12 bases separated the two germline ends. The CDR3 sequence is 14 residues long. In DNA, the CDR3 is TGCAGCGTTGATAGGGGGCGGGGCACCGGGGAGCTGTTTTTT. Translating gives CSVDRGRGTGELFF.

The rearrangement links TRBV27 to TRBJ1-5; D perhaps matches TRBD1 (5 bases). The CDR3 totals 15 residues. In germline, CDR1 is MNHEY, CDR2 SMNVEV (reference sequence). Trimming pared 6 bases from V and 4 bases from J, leaving 16 bases between. Written as DNA, the CDR3 is TGTGCCAGCAGGCGGGGGTTGGGACTAAATCAGCCCCAGCATTTT. Its protein product is CASRRGLGLNQPQHF.

This clonotype was recorded a few times. The V and J genes are TRBV4-1 and TRBJ1-3; D is undetermined. CDR1 MGHRA and CDR2 YSYEKL come from the germline V gene. The CDR3 has 16 amino acids. V lost 1 base and J 0 bases, leaving 10 bases between the germline ends. The CDR3 DNA is TGCGCCAGCAGCCAAGCGGGGTTCAACTCTGGAAACACCATATATTTT. As protein: CASSQAGFNSGNTIYF.

This clonotype has only a few counts. V is TRBV20-1 and J is TRBJ2-3, with 7 bases identical to TRBD2. V trimming: 5 bases; J trimming: 0 bases; junction bases outside the gene matches: 11. Germline CDR1 and CDR2: DFQATT and SNEGSKA (reference sequence). The CDR3 sequence is 16 residues long. CDR3 region: CSAGHLAAPSTDTQYF. The CDR3 bases are TGCAGTGCTGGACACCTAGCGGCACCTAGCACAGATACGCAGTATTTT.

The chain is built from TRBV12-3 or TRBV12-4 and TRBJ2-1, with 8 bases matching TRBD2. The CDR3 covers 16 residues. Trimming cost V 5 bases and J 8 bases; bases outside gene matches: 14. The CDR3 nucleotides read TGTGCCAGCAGTCCTGGACTAGCCCCTACGATGTATGAGCAGTTCTTC. As protein: CASSPGLAPTMYEQFF.

This clonotype was found a few times. The J gene is TRBJ1-2, the V gene TRBV4-1, with 7 bases lining up with TRBD1. CDR1 and CDR2 (germline): MGHRA, YSYEKL. V shed 0 bases, J shed 2 bases, and the junction held 3 bases outside the gene matches. CDR3 size: 15 residues. The CDR3 spells CASSQEDRENYGYTF. Written as DNA, the CDR3 is TGCGCCAGCAGCCAAGAAGACAGGGAAAACTATGGCTACACCTTC.

This clonotype was counted only a few times. The chain is built from TRBV4-1 and TRBJ1-2; 7 bases agree with TRBD1. Trimming took 0 bases from V and 7 from J; bases not matched to a gene: 11. CDR3 length: 16 residues. Germline V CDR1 and CDR2: MGHRA, YSYEKL. This CDR3 is CASSQDPNWTGFGYTF. In DNA form, the CDR3 reads TGCGCCAGCAGCCAAGATCCGAATTGGACAGGTTTTGGCTACACCTTC.